This T cell receptor beta chain was recovered during a study of T cell responses to AZD1222 COVID-19 vaccine. Sequenced by immunoSEQ multiplex PCR; TCRdb stores in-frame clones only, minus some. This table holds 97,000 or so clones, roughly 92% found once. Study-level findings and limits: Spike-specific TCR repertoires showed rising breadth and depth after two AZD1222 doses. There were mostly white British donors and more females than males, and clonal diversity was possibly underestimated.

Germline-derived CDR1 and CDR2 are SGHRS and YFSETQ. The CDR3 runs 15 residues. V lost 0 bases and J 0 bases, leaving 7 bases between the germline ends. Researchers grouped second doses given at about 4 or about 12 weeks into one pool. Of note for this clone: Antigen specificity is unknown.

The rearrangement joins TRBV5-1 to TRBJ2-1; no clear D. This receptor was identified in an adult who received the AZD1222 COVID-19 vaccine. The sample here was peripheral blood, taken 28 days after the second AZD1222 dose. Written as DNA, the CDR3 is TGCGCCAGCAGCTTGGACCCCGGCTCCTACAATGAGCAGTTCTTC. Translated: CASSLDPGSYNEQFF.